The source of this T cell receptor (beta chain) is a study of T-cell memory formation after mild COVID-19. Across the whole study: TCR clusters largely stayed donor specific.

MiXCR, applied by TCRdb to the 5' RACE reads, yields one record per CDR3 protein. This sample has about 610,000 distinct CDR3 sequences, with roughly 17% found just once. The study's findings and limits: That cross-reactive memory joined was suggested by some responding clones appearing in pre-infection memory. Mainly CM and EM harbored the contracting CD4+ clones; mainly EMRA harbored the CD8+ ones.

About this clonotype: What it binds is unknown.

The receptor was derived from an adult woman who had mild COVID-19 (a few samples of this study predate the infection). Cell type and time point are not known. The sample taken for sequencing was PBMCs or a T cell subset sorted from them (not recorded which).

CDR3 residues: CASSLSLAGEDTQYF. CDR3 coding DNA: TGTGCCAGCAGCTTGAGTCTAGCGGGGGAAGATACGCAGTATTTT. V usage is TRBV5-6 and J usage is TRBJ2-3; the match to TRBD2 covers 10 bases. Losses at the gene ends were 1 base for V and 5 bases for J; bases not matched to a gene: 4. The germline V gene encodes CDR1 SGHDT and CDR2 YYEEEE. The CDR3 totals 15 residues.